The following is a T cell receptor beta chain sequence with its context. The CDR3 contains 13 residues. V was clipped by 6 bases and J by 4 bases, with 13 bases between them. The V gene's germline CDR1 is SGDLS and CDR2 YYNGEE. This entry is derived from a study of blood T cell repertoires in COVID-19. Study background: T cells, B-cell-depleted T cells, or PBMCs supplied cDNA or gDNA.

Here immunoSEQ multiplex PCR was the method, and the copy in TCRdb shows in-frame clones only, minus some. The sample records some 270,000 clones, 89% being singletons. The chain joins TRBV9 to TRBJ1-2, with no clear D. Sequenced input: PBMCs or T cells enriched from blood (not recorded which). The sequence was collected from a woman in her fifties or sixties who had recovered from COVID-19. The CDR3 sequence is CASISEGGYGYTF. The CDR3 DNA is TGTGCCAGCATCTCCGAAGGAGGCTATGGCTACACCTTC.